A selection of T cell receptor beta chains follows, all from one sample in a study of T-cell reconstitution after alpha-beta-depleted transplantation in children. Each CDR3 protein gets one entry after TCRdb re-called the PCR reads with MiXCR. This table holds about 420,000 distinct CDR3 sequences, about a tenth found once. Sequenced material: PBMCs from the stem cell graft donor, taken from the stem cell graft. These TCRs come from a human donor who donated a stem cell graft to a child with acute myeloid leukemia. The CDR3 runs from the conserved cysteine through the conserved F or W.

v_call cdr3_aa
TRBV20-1 CSAAMVDEQYF
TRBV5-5 CASSIPRSTIYF
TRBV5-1 CASSGDVRTDTQYF
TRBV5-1 CASRVRDSPTGELFF
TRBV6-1 CASSEFSGSDTDTQYF
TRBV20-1 CSARDLRRPNTEAFF
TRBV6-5 CASSHGQGDGNTIYF
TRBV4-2 CASSQTSGETQYF
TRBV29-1 CSVEEAGRITDTQYF
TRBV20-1 CSALSGGFYEQYF
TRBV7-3 CASSLFSGSSYNEQFF
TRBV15 CATSRDRGPVWQYF
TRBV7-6 CASSPGHWEKLFF
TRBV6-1 CASIDRRSGANVLTF
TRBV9 CASSVDLRGSWDEQFF
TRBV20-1 CSARHQRGYNEQFF
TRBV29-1 CSVEAPGEAGDYGYTF
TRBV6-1 CASKNYRASETQYF
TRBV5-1 CASSLGGYSGNTIYF
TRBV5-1 CASSLDGSRDREQYF
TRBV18 CASSAFDTNTGELFF
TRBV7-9 CASSGGIWAGGYNEQFF